These T cell receptor beta chains were read from a single sample in a study of shared T cell receptors in the human thymus. Some clones are missing from TCRdb's copy, which holds only in-frame ones; the method was immunoSEQ multiplex PCR. The table records over 450,000 clones, about 84% of them present only once. The data were also submitted as part of a second study, on human thymus T cells.

Material for sequencing was thymocytes. These receptors all come from a boy in the first two years of life with a congenital heart defect. Each CDR3 is given with its conserved first and last residue. The order of the fields is J gene, V gene, CDR3 protein.

TRBJ1-4,TRBV28,CASSLDGGLNEKLFF
TRBJ2-1,TRBV11-3,CASSLDLRLRSYNEQFF
TRBJ2-7,TRBV30,CAWGQGGYEQYF
TRBJ2-1,TRBV20-1,CSHSSYNEQFF
TRBJ2-7,TRBV5-8,CASSRGGPSDYEQYF
TRBJ2-7,TRBV27,CASSFPGGSSYEQYF
TRBJ1-2,TRBV5-4,CASSLLQRAELSGYTF
TRBJ2-1,TRBV9,CASSVGERGDNEQFF
TRBJ2-1,TRBV12-2,CASRWERHEQFF
TRBJ2-1,TRBV19,CASSDPGLSYNEQFF
TRBJ2-7,TRBV10-3,CAISVPGQGGHEQYF
TRBJ2-7,TRBV12-5,CASGLVWGGRYEQYF
TRBJ1-2,TRBV7-9,CASSFNSNYGYTF
TRBJ2-3,TRBV5-1,CASSLGGGTDTQYF
TRBJ1-5,TRBV19,CASSLDREGQPQHF
TRBJ2-7,TRBV5-1,CASSLTKGDRAGEQYF
TRBJ2-1,TRBV25-1,CASSDAYSYNEQFF
TRBJ2-7,TRBV5-1,CASRSTRRYEQYF
TRBJ2-7,TRBV4-1,CASSQEGGISYEQYF
TRBJ2-5,TRBV25-1,CASSGALQETQYF
TRBJ1-2,TRBV5-4,CASSVLSRGKRGYTF
TRBJ2-1,TRBV4-3,CASSQVDDFTYNEQFF
TRBJ2-2,TRBV15,CATSIAGELFF
TRBJ1-5,TRBV5-1,CASSYRVGQPQHF
TRBJ1-2,TRBV10-3,CAISESGGTYGYTF
TRBJ2-7,TRBV29-1,CSVRVGIHEQYF
TRBJ2-7,TRBV11-2,CASSLAGRAYEQYF
TRBJ1-2,TRBV14,CASSHRDRGDYGYTF
TRBJ2-7,TRBV13,CASSISSRSAYEQYF
TRBJ2-7,TRBV25-1,CASSSNLVAGPHEQYF
TRBJ2-1,TRBV6-1,CASSEGLAGEKEQFF
TRBJ2-4,TRBV5-1,CASNQDRGIQYF
TRBJ2-3,TRBV4-3,CASSQGQAGGTQYF
TRBJ2-7,TRBV14,CASSQGYEFLDEQYF
TRBJ2-3,TRBV5-4,CASSPVVGGIPGPTTDTQYF
TRBJ2-7,TRBV21-1,CASSKVARGDYEQYF
TRBJ2-1,TRBV5-6,CASSSGRWPYNEQFF
TRBJ2-5,TRBV28,CASSGTALGEQYF
TRBJ2-7,TRBV6-1,CASTRAGSGSYEQYF
TRBJ2-4,TRBV2,CASSVTGGDGKNIQYF
TRBJ1-1,TRBV7-9,CASSSPDRGGFTEAFF
TRBJ1-1,TRBV5-4,CASSLPWGGYTEAFF
TRBJ1-5,TRBV28,CASSPRPGQGLNSNQPQHF
TRBJ2-7,TRBV5-6,CASSFGTSGYEQYF
TRBJ1-2,TRBV2,CASSTTGTPNYGYTF
TRBJ2-6,TRBV27,CASSLDTATALSGANVLTF
TRBJ2-7,TRBV28,CASSLSPGSYEQYF
TRBJ1-5,TRBV7-9,CASGRGDSNQPQHF
TRBJ2-7,TRBV6-4,CASSDSTRGAYEQYF
TRBJ2-7,TRBV27,CASSPPSLSGYYEQYF
TRBJ2-5,TRBV4-2,CASSPPGGQETQYF
TRBJ2-7,TRBV4-2,CASSPPGGGPYEQYF
TRBJ2-1,TRBV4-1,CASSQDSLAGLYNEQFF